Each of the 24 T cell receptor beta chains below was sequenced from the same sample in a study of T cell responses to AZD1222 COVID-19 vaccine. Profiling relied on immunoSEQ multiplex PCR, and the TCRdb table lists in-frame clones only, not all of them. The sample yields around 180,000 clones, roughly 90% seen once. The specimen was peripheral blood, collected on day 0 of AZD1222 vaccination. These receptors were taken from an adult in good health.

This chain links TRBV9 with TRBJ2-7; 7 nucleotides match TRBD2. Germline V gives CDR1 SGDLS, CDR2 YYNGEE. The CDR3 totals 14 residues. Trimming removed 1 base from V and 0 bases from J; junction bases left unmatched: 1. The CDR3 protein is CASSVSSGSYEQYF. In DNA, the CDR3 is TGTGCCAGCAGCGTATCTAGCGGCTCCTACGAGCAGTACTTC.

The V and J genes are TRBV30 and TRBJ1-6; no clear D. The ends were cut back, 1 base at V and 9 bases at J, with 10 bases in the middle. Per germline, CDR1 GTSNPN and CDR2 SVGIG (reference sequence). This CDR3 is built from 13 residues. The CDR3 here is CAWSDILSSPLHF. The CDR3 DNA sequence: TGTGCCTGGAGTGACATTTTGAGTTCACCCCTCCACTTT. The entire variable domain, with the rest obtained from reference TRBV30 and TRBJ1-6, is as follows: SQTIHQWPATLVQPVGSPLSLECTVEGTSNPNLYWYRQAAGRGLQLLFYSVGIGQISSEVPQNLSASRPQDRQFILSSKKLLLSDSGFYLCAWSDILSSPLHFGNGTRLTVT.

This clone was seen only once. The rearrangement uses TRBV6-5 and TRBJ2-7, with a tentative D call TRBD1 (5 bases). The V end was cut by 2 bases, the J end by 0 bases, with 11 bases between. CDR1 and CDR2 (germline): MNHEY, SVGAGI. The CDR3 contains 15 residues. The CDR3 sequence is CASSYSSGHSYEQYF. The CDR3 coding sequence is TGTGCCAGCAGTTACAGCTCAGGACACTCCTACGAGCAGTACTTC.

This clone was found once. CDR3: CASSEGTANTGELFF. The CDR3 DNA reads as TGTGCCAGCAGTGAAGGGACAGCGAACACCGGGGAGCTGTTTTTT. The gene calls are TRBV2 and TRBJ2-2; weak D call: TRBD1 (6 bases). The V end was cut by 1 base, the J end by 0 bases, with 6 bases between. Germline V gives CDR1 SNHLY, CDR2 FYNNEI. This CDR3 has 15 residues. Together with reference TRBV2 and TRBJ2-2, the CDR3 gives the full variable domain: EPEVTQTPSHQVTQMGQEVILRCVPISNHLYFYWYRQILGQKVEFLVSFYNNEISEKSEIFDDQFSVERPDGSNFTLKIRSTKLEDSAMYFCASSEGTANTGELFFGEGSRLTVL.

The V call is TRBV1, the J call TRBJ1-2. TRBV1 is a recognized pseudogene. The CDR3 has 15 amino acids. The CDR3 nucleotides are TGCACCAGCAGACCTTCCCGGTGGGGAATGAGTGGCTACACCTTC. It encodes CTSRPSRWGMSGYTF.

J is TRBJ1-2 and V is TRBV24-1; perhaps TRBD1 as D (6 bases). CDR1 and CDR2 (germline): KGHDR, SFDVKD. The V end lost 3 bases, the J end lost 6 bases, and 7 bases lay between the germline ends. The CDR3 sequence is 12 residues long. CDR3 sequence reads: CATSDQGNGYTF. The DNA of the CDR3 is TGTGCCACCAGTGATCAGGGGAATGGCTACACCTTC.

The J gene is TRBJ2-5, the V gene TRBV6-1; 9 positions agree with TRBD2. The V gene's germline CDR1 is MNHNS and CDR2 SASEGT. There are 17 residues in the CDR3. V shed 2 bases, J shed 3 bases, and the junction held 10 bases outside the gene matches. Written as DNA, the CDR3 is TGTGCCAGCAGTGAAACCCTAGTAGCGGGAGAAGAAGAGACCCAGTACTTC. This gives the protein CASSETLVAGEEETQYF.

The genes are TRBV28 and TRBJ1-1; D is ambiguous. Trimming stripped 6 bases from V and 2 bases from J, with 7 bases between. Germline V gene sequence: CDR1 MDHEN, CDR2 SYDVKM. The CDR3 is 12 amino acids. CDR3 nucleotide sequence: TGTGCCAGCAGACTCCCAAACACTGAAGCTTTCTTT. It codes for CASRLPNTEAFF.

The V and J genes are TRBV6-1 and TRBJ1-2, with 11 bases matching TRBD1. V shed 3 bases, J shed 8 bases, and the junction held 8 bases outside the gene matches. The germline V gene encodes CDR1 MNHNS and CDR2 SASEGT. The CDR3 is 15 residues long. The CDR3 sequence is CASSDPGQGAGGYTF. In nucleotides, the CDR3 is TGTGCCAGCAGTGACCCCGGACAGGGGGCGGGGGGCTACACCTTC.

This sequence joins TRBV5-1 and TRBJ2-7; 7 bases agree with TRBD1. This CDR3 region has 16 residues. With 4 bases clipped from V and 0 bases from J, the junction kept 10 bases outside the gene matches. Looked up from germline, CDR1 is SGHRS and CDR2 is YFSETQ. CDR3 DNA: TGCGCCAGCAGCCTCCTCCTGACAGGGACCTCCTACGAGCAGTACTTC. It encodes CASSLLLTGTSYEQYF.

The CDR3 DNA follows: TGTGCCAGCAGCTTGGCAACTAGCGGGAGGTACGAGCAGTACTTC. Translating gives CASSLATSGRYEQYF. The rearrangement joins TRBV5-4 to TRBJ2-7; 12 bases line up with TRBD2. Germline-derived CDR1 and CDR2 are SGHNT and YYREEE (reference sequence). This CDR3 has 15 residues. Trimming cost V 0 bases and J 4 bases; bases outside gene matches: 2.

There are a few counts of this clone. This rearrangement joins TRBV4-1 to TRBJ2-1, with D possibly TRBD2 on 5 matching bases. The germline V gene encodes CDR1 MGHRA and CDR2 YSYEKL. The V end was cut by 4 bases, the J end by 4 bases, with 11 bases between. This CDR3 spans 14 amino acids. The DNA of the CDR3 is TGCGCCAGCAGCCGGAGTAGCGTTTACAATGAGCAGTTCTTC. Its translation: CASSRSSVYNEQFF.

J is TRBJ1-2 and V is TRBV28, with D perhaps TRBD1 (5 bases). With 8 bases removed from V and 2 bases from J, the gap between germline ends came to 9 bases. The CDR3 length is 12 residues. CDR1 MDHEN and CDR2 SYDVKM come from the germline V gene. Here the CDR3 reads CASFRENYGYTF. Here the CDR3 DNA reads TGTGCCAGCTTCAGGGAGAACTATGGCTACACCTTC.

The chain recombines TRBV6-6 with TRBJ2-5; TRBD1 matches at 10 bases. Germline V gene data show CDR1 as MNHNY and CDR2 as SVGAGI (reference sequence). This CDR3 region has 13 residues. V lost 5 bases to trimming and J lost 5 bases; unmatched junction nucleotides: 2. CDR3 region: CASSRTGGETQYF. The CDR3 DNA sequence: TGTGCCAGCAGTCGGACAGGGGGGGAGACCCAGTACTTC.

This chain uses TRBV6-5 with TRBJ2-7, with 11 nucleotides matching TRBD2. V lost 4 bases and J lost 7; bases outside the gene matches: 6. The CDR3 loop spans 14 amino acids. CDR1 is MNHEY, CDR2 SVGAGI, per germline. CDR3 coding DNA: TGTGCCAGCAGTTTTACCGGGACTAGCGGTGAGCAGTACTTC. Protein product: CASSFTGTSGEQYF.

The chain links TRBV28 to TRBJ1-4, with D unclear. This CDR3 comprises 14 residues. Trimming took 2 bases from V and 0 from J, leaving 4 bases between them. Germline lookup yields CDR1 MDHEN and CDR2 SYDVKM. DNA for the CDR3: TGTGCCAGCAGTTTAGGGTCAACTAATGAAAAACTGTTTTTT. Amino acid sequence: CASSLGSTNEKLFF.

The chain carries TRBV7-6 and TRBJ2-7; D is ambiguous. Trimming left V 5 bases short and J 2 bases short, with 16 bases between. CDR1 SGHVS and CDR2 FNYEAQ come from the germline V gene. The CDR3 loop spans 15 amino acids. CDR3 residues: CASSDWGSKPYEQYF. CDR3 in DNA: TGTGCCAGCAGCGATTGGGGATCAAAACCCTACGAGCAGTACTTC.

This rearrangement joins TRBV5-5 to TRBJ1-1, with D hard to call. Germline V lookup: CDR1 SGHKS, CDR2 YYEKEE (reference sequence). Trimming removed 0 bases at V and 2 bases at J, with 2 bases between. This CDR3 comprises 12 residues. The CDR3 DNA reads TGTGCCAGCAGCTTGGCCAACACTGAAGCTTTCTTT. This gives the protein CASSLANTEAFF.

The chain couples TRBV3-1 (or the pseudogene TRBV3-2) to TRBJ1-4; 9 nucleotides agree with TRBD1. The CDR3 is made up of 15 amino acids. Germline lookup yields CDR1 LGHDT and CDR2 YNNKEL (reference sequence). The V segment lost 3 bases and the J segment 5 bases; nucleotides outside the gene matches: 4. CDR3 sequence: CASSQAGTGNEKLFF. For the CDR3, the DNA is TGTGCCAGCAGCCAGGCTGGGACAGGGAATGAAAAACTGTTTTTT.

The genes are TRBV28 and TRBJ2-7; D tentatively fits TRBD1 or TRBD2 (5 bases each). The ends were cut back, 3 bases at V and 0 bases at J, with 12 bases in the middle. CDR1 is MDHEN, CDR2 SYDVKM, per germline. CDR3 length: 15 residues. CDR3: CASSLPGRSSYEQYF. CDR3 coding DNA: TGTGCCAGCAGTTTGCCGGGACGGAGCTCCTACGAGCAGTACTTC.

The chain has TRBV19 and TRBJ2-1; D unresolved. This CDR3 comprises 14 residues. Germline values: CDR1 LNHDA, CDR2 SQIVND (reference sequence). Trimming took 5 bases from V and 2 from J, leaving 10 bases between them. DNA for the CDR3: TGTGCCAGTAGTCGGGCCTACGCCTACAATGAGCAGTTCTTC. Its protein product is CASSRAYAYNEQFF.

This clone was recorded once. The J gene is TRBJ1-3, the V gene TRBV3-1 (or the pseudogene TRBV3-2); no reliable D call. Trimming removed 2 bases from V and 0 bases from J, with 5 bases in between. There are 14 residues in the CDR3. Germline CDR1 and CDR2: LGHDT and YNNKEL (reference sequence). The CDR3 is CASSQSHSGNTIYF. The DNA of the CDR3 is TGTGCCAGCAGCCAAAGCCACTCTGGAAACACCATATATTTT.

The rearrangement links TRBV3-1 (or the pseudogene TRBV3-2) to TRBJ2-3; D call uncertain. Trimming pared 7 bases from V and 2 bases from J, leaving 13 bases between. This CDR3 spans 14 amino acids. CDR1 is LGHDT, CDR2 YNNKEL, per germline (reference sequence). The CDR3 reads CASTPRTSTDTQYF. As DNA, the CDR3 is TGTGCCAGCACCCCCCGTACCTCCACAGATACGCAGTATTTT.

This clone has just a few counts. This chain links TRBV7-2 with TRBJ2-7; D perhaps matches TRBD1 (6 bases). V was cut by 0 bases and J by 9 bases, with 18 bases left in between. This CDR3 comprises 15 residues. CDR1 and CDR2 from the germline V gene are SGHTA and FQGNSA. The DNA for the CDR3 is TGTGCCAGCAGCTTAGCGGGGGCGGAGGCCCGGGGGCAGTACTTC. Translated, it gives CASSLAGAEARGQYF.